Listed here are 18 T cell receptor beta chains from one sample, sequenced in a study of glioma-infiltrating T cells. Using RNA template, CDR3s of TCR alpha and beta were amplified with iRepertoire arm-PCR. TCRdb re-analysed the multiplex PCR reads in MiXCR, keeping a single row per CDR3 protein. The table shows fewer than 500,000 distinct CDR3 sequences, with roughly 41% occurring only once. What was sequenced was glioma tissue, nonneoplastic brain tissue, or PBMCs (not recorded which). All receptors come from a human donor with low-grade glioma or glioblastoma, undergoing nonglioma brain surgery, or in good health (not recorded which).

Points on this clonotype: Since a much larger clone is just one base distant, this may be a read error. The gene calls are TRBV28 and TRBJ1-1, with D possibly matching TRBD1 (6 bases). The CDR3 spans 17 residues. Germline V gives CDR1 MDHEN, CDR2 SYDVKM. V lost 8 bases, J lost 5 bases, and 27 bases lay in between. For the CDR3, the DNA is TGTGCCAGCCGCCCGGGAGGCAGCACCAGGGGTTTAACTGAAGCTTTCTTT. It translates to CASRPGGSTRGLTEAFF. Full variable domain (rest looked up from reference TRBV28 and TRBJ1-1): DVKVTQSSRYLVKRTGEKVFLECVQDMDHENMFWYRQDPGLGLRLIYFSYDVKMKEKGDIPEGYSVSREKKERFSLILESASTNQTSMYLCASRPGGSTRGLTEAFFGQGTRLTVV.

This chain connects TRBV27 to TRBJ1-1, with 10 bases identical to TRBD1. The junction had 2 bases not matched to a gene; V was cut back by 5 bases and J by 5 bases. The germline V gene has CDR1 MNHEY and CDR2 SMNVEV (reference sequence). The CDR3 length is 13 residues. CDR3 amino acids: CASSGTGETEAFF. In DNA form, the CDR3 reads TGTGCCAGCAGTGGGACAGGGGAGACTGAAGCTTTCTTT.

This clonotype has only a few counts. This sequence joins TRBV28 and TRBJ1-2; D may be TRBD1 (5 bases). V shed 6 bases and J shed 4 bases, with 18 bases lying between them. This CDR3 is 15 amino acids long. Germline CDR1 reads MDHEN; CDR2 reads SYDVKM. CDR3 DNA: TGTGCCAGCAGCACTCAAACCCTCGACAGCTATGGCTACACCTTC. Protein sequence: CASSTQTLDSYGYTF.

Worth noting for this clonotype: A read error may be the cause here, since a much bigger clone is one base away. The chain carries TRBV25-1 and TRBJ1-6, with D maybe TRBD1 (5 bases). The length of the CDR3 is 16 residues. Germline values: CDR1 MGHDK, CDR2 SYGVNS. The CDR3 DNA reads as TGTGCCAGCAGTCCCAAGGGTTCAGGGAGCTCTTCACCCCTCGACTTT. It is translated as CASSPKGSGSSSPLDF.

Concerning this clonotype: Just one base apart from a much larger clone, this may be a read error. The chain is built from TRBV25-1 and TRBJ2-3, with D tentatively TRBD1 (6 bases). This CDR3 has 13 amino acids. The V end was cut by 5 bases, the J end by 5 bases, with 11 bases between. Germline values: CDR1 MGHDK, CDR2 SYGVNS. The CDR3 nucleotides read TGTGCCAGCAGTTACGGACAGAAAGATACGCAGTATTTT. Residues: CASSYGQKDTQYF.

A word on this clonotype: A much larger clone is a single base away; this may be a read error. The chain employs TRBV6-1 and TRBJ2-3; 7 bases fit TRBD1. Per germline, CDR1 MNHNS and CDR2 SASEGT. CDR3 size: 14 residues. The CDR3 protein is CASSTRGTTDRQYF. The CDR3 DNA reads TGTGCCAGCAGTACCAGGGGGACCACAGATAGGCAGTATTTT.

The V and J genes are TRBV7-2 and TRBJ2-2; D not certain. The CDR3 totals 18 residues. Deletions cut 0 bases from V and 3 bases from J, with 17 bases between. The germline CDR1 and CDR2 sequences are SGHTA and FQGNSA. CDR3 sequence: CASSLALILSVDTGELFF. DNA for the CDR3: TGTGCCAGCAGCTTAGCTCTTATCCTCAGCGTCGACACCGGGGAGCTGTTTTTT.

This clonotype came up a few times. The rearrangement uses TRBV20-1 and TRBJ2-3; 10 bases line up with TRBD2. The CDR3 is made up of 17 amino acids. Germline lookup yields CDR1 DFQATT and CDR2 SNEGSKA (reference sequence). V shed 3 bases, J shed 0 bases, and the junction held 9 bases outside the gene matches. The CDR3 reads CSASWASGRGSTDTQYF. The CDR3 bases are TGCAGTGCTAGTTGGGCTAGCGGGAGAGGAAGCACAGATACGCAGTATTTT.

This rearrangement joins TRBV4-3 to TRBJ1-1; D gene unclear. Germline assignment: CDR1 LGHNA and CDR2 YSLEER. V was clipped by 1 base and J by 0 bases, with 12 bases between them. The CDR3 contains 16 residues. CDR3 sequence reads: CASSQAISSMNTEAFF. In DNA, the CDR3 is TGCGCCAGCAGCCAAGCAATAAGCAGTATGAACACTGAAGCTTTCTTT.

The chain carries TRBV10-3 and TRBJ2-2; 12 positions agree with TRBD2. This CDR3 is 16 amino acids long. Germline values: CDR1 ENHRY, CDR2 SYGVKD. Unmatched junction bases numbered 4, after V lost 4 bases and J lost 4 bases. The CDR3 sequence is CAISGGLAGPTGELFF. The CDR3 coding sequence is TGTGCCATCAGTGGCGGACTAGCGGGACCCACCGGGGAGCTGTTTTTT.

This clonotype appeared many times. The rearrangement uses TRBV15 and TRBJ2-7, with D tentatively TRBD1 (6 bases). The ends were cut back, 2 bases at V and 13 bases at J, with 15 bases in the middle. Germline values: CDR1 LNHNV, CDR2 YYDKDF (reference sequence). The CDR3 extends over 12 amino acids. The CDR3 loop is CATSRFSGDVYF. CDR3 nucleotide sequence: TGTGCCACCAGCAGATTCTCAGGGGACGTATACTTC.

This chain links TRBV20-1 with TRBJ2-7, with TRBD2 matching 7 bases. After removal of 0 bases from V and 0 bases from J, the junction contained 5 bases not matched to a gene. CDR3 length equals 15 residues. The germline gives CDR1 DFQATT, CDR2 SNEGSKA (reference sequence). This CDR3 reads CSAREERGLSYEQYF. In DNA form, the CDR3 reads TGCAGTGCTAGAGAAGAGCGGGGCCTCTCCTACGAGCAGTACTTC.

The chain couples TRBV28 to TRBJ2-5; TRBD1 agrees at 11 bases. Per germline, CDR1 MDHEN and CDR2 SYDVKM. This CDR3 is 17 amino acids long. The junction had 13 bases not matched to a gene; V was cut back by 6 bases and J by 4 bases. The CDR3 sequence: CASSPWGDRGRRETQYF. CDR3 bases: TGTGCCAGCAGCCCCTGGGGGGACAGGGGGAGGCGAGAGACCCAGTACTTC.

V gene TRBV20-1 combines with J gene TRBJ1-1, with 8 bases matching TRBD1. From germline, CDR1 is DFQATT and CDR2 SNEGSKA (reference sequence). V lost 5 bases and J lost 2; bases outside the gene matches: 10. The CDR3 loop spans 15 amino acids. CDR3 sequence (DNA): TGCAGTGCTGTCCGGGACAGGTCCTTTAACACTGAAGCTTTCTTT. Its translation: CSAVRDRSFNTEAFF.

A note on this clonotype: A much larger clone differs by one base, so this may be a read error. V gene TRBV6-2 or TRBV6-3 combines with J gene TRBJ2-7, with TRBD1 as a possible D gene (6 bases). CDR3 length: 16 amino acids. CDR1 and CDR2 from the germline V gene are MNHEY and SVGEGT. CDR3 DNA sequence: TGTGCCAGCAGTCTTCCCCCGGGCAGGGGATCCTACGGGCAGTACTTC. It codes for CASSLPPGRGSYGQYF.

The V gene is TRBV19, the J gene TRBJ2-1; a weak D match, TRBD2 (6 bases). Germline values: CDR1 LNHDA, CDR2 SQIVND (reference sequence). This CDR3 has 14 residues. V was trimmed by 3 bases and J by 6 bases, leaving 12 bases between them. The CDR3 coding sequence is TGTGCCAGTAGTATGTCGGGAGTGGGCAATGAGCAGTTCTTC. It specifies CASSMSGVGNEQFF.

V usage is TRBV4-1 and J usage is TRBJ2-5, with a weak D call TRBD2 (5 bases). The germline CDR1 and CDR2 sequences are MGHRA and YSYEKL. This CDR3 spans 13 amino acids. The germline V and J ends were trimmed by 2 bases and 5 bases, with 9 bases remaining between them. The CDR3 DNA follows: TGCGCCAGCAGCCAACCTTGGGAGGAGACCCAGTACTTC. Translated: CASSQPWEETQYF.

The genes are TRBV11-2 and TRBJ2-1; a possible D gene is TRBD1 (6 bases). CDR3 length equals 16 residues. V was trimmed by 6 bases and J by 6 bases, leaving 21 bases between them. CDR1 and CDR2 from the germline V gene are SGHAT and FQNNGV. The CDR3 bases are TGTGCCAGCAGGGATTCAAGCAGGACAGCTATCAATGAGCAGTTCTTC. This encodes CASRDSSRTAINEQFF.